The 5 T cell receptor beta chains given below trace back to one sample, sequenced in a study of OX40 agonist ivuxolimab in advanced cancers. Measured with immunoSEQ multiplex PCR; TCRdb has only the in-frame clones, and not every one. Of about 64,000 clones listed, around 84% are singletons. The starting material was CD4+ or CD8+ T cells sorted from blood, obtained in a trial of the OX40 agonist ivuxolimab. All receptors come from an adult with an advanced solid tumor such as melanoma, head and neck, liver or kidney cancer.

This clone was seen a handful of times. The V gene is TRBV27, the J gene TRBJ2-5; D assignment may be TRBD1 or TRBD2 (5 bases each). CDR1 and CDR2 from the germline V gene are MNHEY and SMNVEV (reference sequence). The CDR3 has 14 amino acids. V was cut by 5 bases and J by 7 bases, with 17 bases left in between. As DNA, the CDR3 is TGTGCCAGCAGTGCTACAGGACTGCGAGGGACCCAGTACTTC. Translated: CASSATGLRGTQYF.

The rearrangement joins TRBV6-1 to TRBJ1-4; D not resolved. Germline CDR1 is MNHNS and CDR2 is SASEGT. CDR3 length: 14 residues. The V end lost 3 bases, the J end lost 4 bases, and 9 bases lay between the germline ends. The CDR3 DNA reads as TGTGCCAGCAGTGAGACCAGGCTTAATGAAAAACTGTTTTTT. Translation: CASSETRLNEKLFF.

The rearrangement uses TRBV7-9 and TRBJ1-2; D might be TRBD1 (6 bases). The CDR3 consists of 15 residues. The germline V and J ends were trimmed by 3 bases and 4 bases, with 15 bases remaining between them. CDR1 and CDR2 (germline): SEHNR, FQNEAQ (reference sequence). CDR3 residues: CASSFYGGATYGYTF. CDR3 DNA: TGTGCCAGCAGCTTTTACGGGGGGGCCACCTATGGCTACACCTTC.

In this sample, this clone turned up a few times. The DNA for the CDR3 is TGCGCCAGCAGCCAAGATATAACTTTTCCAAACTCACCCCTCCACTTT. This encodes CASSQDITFPNSPLHF. The V gene is TRBV4-1, the J gene TRBJ1-6; D unclear. The CDR3 is 16 residues long. Between the trimmed V and J ends, which lost 0 bases and 10 bases, there was a span of 16 bases. Germline assignment: CDR1 MGHRA and CDR2 YSYEKL.

The chain combines TRBV2 with TRBJ2-7; TRBD2 aligns across 14 bases. Unmatched junction bases numbered 5, after V lost 5 bases and J lost 5 bases. This CDR3 has 15 amino acids. CDR1 and CDR2 from the germline V gene are SNHLY and FYNNEI. The DNA of the CDR3 is TGTGCCAGCAGTCCCGGACTAGCGGGGGGAAACGAGCAGTACTTC. Its protein product is CASSPGLAGGNEQYF.